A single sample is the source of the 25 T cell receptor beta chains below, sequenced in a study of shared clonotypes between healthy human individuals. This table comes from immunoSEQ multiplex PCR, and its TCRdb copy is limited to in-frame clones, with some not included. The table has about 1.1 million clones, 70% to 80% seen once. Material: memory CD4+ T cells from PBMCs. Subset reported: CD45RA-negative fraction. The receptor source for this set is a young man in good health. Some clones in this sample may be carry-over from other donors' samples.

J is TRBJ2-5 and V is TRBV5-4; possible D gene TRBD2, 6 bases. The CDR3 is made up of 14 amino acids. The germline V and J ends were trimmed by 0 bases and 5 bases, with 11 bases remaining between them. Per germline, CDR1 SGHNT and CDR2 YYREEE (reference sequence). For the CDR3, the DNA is TGTGCCAGCAGCTTGGAGGTCCGGGGGGAGACCCAGTACTTC. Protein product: CASSLEVRGETQYF. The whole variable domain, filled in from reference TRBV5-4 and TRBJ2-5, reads ETGVTQSPTHLIKTRGQQVTLRCSSQSGHNTVSWYQQALGQGPQFIFQYYREEENGRGNFPPRFSGLQFPNYSSELNVNALELDDSALYLCASSLEVRGETQYFGPGTRLLVL.

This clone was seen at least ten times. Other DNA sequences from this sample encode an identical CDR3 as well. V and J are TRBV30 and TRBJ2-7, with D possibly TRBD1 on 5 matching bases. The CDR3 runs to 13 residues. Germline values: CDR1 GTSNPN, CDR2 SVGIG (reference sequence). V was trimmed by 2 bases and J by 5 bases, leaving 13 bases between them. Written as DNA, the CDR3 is TGTGCCTGGAGTCCTAAGGGGTTGGACGAGCAGTACTTC. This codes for CAWSPKGLDEQYF. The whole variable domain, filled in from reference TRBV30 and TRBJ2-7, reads SQTIHQWPATLVQPVGSPLSLECTVEGTSNPNLYWYRQAAGRGLQLLFYSVGIGQISSEVPQNLSASRPQDRQFILSSKKLLLSDSGFYLCAWSPKGLDEQYFGPGTRLTVT.

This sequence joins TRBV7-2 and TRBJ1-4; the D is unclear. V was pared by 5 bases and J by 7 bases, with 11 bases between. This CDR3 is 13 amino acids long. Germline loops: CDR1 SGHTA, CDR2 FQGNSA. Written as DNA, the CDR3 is TGTGCCAGCAGCCCCGGGCTACTTGAAAAACTGTTTTTT. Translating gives CASSPGLLEKLFF.

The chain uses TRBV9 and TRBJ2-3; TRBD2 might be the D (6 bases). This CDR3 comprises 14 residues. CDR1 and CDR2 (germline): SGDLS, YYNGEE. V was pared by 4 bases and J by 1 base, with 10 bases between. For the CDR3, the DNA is TGTGCCAGCAGCTCAGGAGGGGGCACAGATACGCAGTATTTT. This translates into CASSSGGGTDTQYF. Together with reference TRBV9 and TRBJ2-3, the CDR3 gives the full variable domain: DSGVTQTPKHLITATGQRVTLRCSPRSGDLSVYWYQQSLDQGLQFLIQYYNGEERAKGNILERFSAQQFPDLHSELNLSSLELGDSALYFCASSSGGGTDTQYFGPGTRLTVL.

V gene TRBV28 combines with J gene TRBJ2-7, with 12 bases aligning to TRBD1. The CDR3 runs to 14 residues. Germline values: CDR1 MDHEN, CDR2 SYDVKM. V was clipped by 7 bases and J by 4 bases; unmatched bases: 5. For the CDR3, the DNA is TGTGCCAGCACTCGGGACAGGGGGCTTTACGAGCAGTACTTC. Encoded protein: CASTRDRGLYEQYF.

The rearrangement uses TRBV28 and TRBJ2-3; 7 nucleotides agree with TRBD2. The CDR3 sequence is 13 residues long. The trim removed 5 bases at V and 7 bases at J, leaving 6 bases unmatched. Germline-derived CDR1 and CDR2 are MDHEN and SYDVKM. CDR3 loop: CASSTGLVNTQYF. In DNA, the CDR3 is TGTGCCAGCAGTACCGGACTAGTTAATACGCAGTATTTT.

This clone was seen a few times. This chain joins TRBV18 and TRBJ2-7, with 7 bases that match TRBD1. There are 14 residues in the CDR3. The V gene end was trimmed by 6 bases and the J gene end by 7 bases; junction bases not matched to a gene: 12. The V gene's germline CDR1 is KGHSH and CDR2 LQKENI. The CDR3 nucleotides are TGTGCCAGCTCTCTTTACGACAGGGCTGGAGAGCAGTACTTC. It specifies CASSLYDRAGEQYF.

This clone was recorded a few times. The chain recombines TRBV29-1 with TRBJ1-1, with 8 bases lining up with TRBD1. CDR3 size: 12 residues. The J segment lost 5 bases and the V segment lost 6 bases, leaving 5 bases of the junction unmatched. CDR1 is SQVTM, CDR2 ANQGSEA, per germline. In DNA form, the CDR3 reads TGCAGCGTCACAGACAGGGGAACTGAAGCTTTCTTT. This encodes CSVTDRGTEAFF.

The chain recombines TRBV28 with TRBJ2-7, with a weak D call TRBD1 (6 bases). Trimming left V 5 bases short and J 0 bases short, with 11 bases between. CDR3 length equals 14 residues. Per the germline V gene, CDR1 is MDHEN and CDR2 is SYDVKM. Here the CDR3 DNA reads TGTGCCAGCAGTATCCAGGGGACCTCCTACGAGCAGTACTTC. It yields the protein CASSIQGTSYEQYF. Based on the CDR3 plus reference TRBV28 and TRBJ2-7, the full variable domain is DVKVTQSSRYLVKRTGEKVFLECVQDMDHENMFWYRQDPGLGLRLIYFSYDVKMKEKGDIPEGYSVSREKKERFSLILESASTNQTSMYLCASSIQGTSYEQYFGPGTRLTVT.

The CDR3 DNA reads as TGCGCCAGCAGCAAATACCGGGACAGCAATCAGCCCCAGCATTTT. As protein: CASSKYRDSNQPQHF. The gene calls are TRBV4-1 and TRBJ1-5; perhaps TRBD1 as D (5 bases). The CDR3 is made up of 15 amino acids. Germline lookup yields CDR1 MGHRA and CDR2 YSYEKL. With 5 bases removed from V and 1 base from J, the gap between germline ends came to 12 bases.

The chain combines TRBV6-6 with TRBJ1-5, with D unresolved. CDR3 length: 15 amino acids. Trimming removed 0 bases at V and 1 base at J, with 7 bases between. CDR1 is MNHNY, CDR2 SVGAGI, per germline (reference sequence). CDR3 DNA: TGTGCCAGCAGTTACTCTGGGATAAGCAATCAGCCCCAGCATTTT. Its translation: CASSYSGISNQPQHF.

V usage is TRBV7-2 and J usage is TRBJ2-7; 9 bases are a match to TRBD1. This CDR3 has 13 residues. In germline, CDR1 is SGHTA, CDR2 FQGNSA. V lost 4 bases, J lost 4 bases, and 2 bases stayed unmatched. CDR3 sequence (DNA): TGTGCCAGCAGCTCTGGGACAGGGTACGAGCAGTACTTC. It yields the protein CASSSGTGYEQYF.

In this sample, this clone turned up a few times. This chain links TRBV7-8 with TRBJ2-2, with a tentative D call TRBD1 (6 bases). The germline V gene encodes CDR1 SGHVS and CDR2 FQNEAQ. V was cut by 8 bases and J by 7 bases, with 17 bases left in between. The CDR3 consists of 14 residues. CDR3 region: CASGRGGADGELFF. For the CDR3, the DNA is TGTGCCAGCGGTCGTGGGGGCGCGGACGGGGAGCTGTTTTTT.

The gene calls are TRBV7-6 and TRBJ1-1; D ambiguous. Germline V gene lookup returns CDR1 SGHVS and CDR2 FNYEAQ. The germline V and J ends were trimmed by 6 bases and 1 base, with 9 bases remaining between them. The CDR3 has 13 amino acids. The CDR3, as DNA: TGTGCCAGCAGAACTACCCCGAACACTGAAGCTTTCTTT. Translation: CASRTTPNTEAFF.

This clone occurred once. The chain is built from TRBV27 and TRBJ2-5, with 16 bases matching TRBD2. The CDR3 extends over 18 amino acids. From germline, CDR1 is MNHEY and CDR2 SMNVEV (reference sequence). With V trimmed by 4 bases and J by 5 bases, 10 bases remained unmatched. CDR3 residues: CASSSPGTSGRAGETQYF. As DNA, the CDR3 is TGTGCCAGCAGTTCCCCCGGGACTAGCGGGAGGGCCGGGGAGACCCAGTACTTC.

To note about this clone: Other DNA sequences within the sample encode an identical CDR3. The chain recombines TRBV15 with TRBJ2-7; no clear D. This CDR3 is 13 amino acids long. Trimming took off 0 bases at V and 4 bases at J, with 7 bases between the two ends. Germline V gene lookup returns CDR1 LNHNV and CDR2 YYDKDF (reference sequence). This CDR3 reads CATSRDRSYEQYF. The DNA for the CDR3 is TGTGCCACCAGCAGAGATCGTTCATACGAGCAGTACTTC.

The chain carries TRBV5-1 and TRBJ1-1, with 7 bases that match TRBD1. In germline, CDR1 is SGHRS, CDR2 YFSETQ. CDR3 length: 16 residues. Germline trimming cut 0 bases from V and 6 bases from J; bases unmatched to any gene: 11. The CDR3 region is CASSLAGGQRGAEAFF. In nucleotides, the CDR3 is TGCGCCAGCAGCTTGGCCGGGGGACAGCGAGGTGCTGAAGCTTTCTTT.

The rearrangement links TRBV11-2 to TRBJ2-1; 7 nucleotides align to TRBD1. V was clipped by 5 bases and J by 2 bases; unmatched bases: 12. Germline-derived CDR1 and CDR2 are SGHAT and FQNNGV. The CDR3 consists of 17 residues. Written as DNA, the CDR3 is TGTGCCAGCAGCGGCCTTAAGGGGGCGTTTCCCTACAATGAGCAGTTCTTC. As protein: CASSGLKGAFPYNEQFF.

The CDR3 nucleotides read TGCGCCAGCAGCTCCGGGCCCATCAACTATGGCTACACCTTC. It translates to CASSSGPINYGYTF. The chain carries TRBV5-1 and TRBJ1-2; D unresolved. CDR3 size: 14 residues. The V end lost 3 bases, the J end lost 2 bases, and 11 bases lay between the germline ends. From germline, CDR1 is SGHRS and CDR2 YFSETQ.

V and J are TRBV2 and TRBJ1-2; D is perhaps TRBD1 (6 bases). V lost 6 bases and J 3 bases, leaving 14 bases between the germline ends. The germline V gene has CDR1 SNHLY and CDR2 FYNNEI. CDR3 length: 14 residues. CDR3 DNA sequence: TGTGCCAGCAGGTCCGCCCCAGGGGACTATGGCTACACCTTC. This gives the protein CASRSAPGDYGYTF.

The CDR3 nucleotides are TGTGCCAGCAGCTTTCCCGGACAGGGCTCCGAGCAGTACTTC. Translation: CASSFPGQGSEQYF. The chain links TRBV11-1 to TRBJ2-7, with TRBD1 matching over 8 bases. Germline V gene sequence: CDR1 SGHAT, CDR2 FQDESV (reference sequence). Trimming took 3 bases from V and 6 from J; bases not matched to a gene: 7. The CDR3 has 14 residues.

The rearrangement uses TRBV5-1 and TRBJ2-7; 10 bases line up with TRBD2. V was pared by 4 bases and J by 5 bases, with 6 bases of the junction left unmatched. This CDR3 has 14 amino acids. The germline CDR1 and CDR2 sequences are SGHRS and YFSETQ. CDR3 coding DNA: TGCGCCAGCAGCAGGAGCGGGAGGGACGACGAGCAGTACTTC. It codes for CASSRSGRDDEQYF.

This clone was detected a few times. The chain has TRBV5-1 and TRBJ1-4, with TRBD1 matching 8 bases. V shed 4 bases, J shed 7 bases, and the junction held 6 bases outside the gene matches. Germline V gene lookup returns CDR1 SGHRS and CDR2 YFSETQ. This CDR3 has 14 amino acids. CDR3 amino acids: CASSQDRGGEKLFF. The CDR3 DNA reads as TGCGCCAGCAGCCAAGACAGGGGAGGTGAAAAACTGTTTTTT.

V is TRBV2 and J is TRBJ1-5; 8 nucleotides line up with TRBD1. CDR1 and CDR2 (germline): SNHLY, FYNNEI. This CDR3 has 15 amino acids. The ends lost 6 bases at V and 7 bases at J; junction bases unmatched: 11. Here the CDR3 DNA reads TGTGCCAGCAGAGTCGACAGGGGATCGGAACAGCCCCAGCATTTT. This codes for CASRVDRGSEQPQHF.

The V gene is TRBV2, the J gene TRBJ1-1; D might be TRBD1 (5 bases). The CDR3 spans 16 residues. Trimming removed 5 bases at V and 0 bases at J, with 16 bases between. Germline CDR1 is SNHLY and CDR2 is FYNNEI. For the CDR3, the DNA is TGTGCCAGCAGTCCACAAATCGGACAACTGAACACTGAAGCTTTCTTT. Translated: CASSPQIGQLNTEAFF.